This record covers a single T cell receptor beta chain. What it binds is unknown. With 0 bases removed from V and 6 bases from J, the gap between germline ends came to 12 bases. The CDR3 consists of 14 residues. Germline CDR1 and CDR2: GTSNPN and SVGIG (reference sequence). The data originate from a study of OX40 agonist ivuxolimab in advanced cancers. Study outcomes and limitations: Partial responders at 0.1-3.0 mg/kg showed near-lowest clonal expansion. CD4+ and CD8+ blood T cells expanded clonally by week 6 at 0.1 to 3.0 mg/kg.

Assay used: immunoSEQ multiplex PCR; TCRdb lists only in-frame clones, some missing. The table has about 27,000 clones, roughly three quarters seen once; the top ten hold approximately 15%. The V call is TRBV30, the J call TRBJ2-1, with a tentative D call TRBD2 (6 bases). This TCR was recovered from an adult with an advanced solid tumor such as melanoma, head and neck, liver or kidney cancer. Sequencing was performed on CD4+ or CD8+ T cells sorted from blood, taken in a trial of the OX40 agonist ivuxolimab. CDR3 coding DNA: TGTGCCTGGAGTGTACTTAGGAGGGGCAATGAGCAGTTCTTC. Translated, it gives CAWSVLRRGNEQFF.